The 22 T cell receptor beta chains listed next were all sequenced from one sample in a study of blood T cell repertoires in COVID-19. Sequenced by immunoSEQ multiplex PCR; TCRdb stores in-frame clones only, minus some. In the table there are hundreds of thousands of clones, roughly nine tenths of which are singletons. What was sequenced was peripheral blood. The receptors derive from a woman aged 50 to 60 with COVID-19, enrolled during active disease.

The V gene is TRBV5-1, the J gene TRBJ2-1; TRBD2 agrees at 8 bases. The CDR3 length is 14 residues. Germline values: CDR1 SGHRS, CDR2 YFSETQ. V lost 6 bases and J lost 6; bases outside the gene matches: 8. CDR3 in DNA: TGCGCCAGCAATGTCGGGGGGGCCTCCAATGAGCAGTTCTTC. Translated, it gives CASNVGGASNEQFF.

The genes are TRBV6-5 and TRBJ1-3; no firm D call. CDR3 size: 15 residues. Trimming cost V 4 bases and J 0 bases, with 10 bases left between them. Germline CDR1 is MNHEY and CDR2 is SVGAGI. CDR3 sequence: CASSSPQVSGNTIYF. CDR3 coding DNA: TGTGCCAGCAGTTCCCCACAAGTCTCTGGAAACACCATATATTTT.

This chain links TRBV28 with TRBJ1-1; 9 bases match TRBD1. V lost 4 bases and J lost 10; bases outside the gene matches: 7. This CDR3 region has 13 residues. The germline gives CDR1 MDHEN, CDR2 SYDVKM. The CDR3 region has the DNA TGTGCCAGCAGTTCGACAGGGGGAGTAGGAGCTTTCTTT. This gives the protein CASSSTGGVGAFF.

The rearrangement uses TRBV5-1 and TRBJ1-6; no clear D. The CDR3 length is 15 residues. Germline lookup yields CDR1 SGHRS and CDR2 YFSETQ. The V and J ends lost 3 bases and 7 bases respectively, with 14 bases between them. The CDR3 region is CASSSLGGDNSPLHF. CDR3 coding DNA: TGCGCCAGCAGCTCCCTGGGAGGAGACAATTCACCCCTCCACTTT.

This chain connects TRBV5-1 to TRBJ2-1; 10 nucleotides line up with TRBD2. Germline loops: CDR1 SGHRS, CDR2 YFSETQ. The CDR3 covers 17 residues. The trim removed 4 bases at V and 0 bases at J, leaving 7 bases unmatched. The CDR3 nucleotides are TGCGCCAGCAGCCCCCTAGCGGGGGTCCACTCCTACAATGAGCAGTTCTTC. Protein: CASSPLAGVHSYNEQFF.

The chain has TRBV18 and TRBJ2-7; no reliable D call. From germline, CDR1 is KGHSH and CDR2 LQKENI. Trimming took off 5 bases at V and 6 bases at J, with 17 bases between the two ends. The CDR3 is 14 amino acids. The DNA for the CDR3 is TGTGCCAGCTCAGCCGCCACCTCCAGATTCGAGCAGTACTTC. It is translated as CASSAATSRFEQYF.

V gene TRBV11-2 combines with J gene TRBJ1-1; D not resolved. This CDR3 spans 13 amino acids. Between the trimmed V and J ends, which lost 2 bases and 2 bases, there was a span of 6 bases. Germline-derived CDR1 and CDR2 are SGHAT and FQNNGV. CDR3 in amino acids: CASSLNINTEAFF. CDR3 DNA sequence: TGTGCCAGCAGCTTAAACATTAACACTGAAGCTTTCTTT. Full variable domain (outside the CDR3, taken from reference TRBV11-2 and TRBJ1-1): EAGVAQSPRYKIIEKRQSVAFWCNPISGHATLYWYQQILGQGPKLLIQFQNNGVVDDSQLPKDRFSAERLKGVDSTLKIQPAKLEDSAVYLCASSLNINTEAFFGQGTRLTVV.

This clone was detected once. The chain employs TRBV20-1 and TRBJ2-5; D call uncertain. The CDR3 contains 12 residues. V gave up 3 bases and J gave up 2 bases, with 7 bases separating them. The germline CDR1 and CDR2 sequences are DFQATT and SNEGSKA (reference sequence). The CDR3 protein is CSASNGQETQYF. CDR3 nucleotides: TGCAGTGCTAGTAACGGGCAAGAGACCCAGTACTTC.

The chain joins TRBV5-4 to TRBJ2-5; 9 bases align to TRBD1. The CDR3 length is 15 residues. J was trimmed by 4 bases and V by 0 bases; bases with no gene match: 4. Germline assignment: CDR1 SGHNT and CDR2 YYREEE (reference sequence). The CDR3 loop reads CASSLAPTGGETQYF. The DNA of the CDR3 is TGTGCCAGCAGCTTGGCGCCGACAGGGGGAGAGACCCAGTACTTC.

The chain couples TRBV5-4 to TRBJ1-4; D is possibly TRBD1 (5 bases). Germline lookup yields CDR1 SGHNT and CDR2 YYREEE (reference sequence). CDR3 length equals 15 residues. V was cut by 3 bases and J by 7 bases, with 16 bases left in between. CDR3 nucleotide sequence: TGTGCCAGCAGCTCGGCCGGACACAGGAGTGAAAAACTGTTTTTT. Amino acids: CASSSAGHRSEKLFF. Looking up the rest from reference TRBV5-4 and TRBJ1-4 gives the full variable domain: ETGVTQSPTHLIKTRGQQVTLRCSSQSGHNTVSWYQQALGQGPQFIFQYYREEENGRGNFPPRFSGLQFPNYSSELNVNALELDDSALYLCASSSAGHRSEKLFFGSGTQLSVL.

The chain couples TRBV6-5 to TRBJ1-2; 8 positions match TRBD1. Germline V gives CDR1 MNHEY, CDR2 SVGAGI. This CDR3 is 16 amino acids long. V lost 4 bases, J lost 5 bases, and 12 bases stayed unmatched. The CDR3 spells CASSSWSGTGPYGYTF. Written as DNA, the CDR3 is TGTGCCAGCAGTTCCTGGTCCGGGACAGGACCTTATGGCTACACCTTC.

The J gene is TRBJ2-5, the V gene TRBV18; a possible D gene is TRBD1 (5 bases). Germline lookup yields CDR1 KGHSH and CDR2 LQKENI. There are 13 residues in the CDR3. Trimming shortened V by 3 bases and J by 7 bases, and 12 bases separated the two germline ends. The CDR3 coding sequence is TGTGCCAGCTCACCCGAGCCCCAGGGGACCCAGTACTTC. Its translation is CASSPEPQGTQYF.

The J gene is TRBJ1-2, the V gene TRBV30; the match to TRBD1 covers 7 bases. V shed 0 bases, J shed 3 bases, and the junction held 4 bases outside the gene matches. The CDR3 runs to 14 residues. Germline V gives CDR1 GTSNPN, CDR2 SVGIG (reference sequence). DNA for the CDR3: TGTGCCTGGAGTGTAACAGGGGATTACTATGGCTACACCTTC. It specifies CAWSVTGDYYGYTF. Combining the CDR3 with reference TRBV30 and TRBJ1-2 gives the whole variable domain SQTIHQWPATLVQPVGSPLSLECTVEGTSNPNLYWYRQAAGRGLQLLFYSVGIGQISSEVPQNLSASRPQDRQFILSSKKLLLSDSGFYLCAWSVTGDYYGYTFGSGTRLTVV.

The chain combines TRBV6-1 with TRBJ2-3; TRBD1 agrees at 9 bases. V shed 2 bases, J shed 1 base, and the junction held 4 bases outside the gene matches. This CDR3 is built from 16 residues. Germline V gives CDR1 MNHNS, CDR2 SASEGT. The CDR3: CASSESRTGGTDTQYF. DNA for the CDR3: TGTGCCAGCAGTGAAAGTCGGACAGGGGGCACAGATACGCAGTATTTT.

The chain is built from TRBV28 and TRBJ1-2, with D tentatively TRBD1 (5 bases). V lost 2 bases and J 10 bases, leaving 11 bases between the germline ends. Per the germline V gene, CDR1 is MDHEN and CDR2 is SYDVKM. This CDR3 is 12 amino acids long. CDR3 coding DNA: TGTGCCAGCAGTTTACAGGGTACCGACTACACCTTC. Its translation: CASSLQGTDYTF.

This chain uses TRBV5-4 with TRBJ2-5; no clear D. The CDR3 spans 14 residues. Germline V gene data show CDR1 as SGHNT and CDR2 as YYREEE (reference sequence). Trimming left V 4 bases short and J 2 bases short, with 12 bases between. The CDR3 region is CASSPPLAQETQYF. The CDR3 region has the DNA TGTGCCAGCAGCCCCCCTTTAGCACAAGAGACCCAGTACTTC.

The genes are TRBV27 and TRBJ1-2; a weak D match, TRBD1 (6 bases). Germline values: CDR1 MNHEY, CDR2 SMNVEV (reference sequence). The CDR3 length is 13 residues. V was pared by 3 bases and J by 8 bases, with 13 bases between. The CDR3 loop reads CASSFRTERGYTF. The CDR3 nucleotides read TGTGCCAGCAGTTTCCGGACAGAGCGGGGCTACACCTTC.

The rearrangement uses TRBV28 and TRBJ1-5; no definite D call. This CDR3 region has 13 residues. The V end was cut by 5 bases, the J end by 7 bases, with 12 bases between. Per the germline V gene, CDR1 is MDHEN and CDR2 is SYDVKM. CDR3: CASSTTSRQPQHF. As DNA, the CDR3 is TGTGCCAGCAGTACGACTTCCCGGCAGCCCCAGCATTTT.

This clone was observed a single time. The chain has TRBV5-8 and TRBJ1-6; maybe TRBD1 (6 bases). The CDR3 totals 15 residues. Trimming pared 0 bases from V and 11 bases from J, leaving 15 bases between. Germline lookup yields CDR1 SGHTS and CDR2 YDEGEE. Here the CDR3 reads CASSLGQGYRAPLHF. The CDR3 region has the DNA TGTGCCAGCAGCTTGGGTCAGGGGTATAGGGCACCCCTCCACTTT.

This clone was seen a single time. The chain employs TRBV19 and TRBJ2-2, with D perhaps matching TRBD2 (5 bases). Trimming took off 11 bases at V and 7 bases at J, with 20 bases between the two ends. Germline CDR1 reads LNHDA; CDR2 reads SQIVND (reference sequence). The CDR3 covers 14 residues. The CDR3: CAVGGPARIGELFF. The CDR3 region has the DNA TGTGCCGTCGGAGGTCCCGCTCGAATCGGGGAGCTGTTTTTT.

Written as DNA, the CDR3 is TGTGCCAGCAGCGTACAGATTCAGGGAACTGAAGCTTTCTTT. This codes for CASSVQIQGTEAFF. The rearrangement uses TRBV9 and TRBJ1-1; possible D gene TRBD1, 5 bases. The V end was cut by 1 base, the J end by 5 bases, with 12 bases between. CDR3 size: 14 residues. Germline V gene lookup returns CDR1 SGDLS and CDR2 YYNGEE. Full variable domain (missing parts from reference TRBV9 and TRBJ1-1): DSGVTQTPKHLITATGQRVTLRCSPRSGDLSVYWYQQSLDQGLQFLIQYYNGEERAKGNILERFSAQQFPDLHSELNLSSLELGDSALYFCASSVQIQGTEAFFGQGTRLTVV.

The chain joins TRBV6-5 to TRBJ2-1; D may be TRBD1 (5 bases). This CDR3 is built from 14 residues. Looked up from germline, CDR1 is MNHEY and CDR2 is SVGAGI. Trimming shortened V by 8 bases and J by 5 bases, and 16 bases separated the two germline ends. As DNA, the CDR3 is TGTGCCAGCCAAGGGGTAGCAGGAAACAATGAGCAGTTCTTC. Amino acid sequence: CASQGVAGNNEQFF.